This TCR beta chain was found in a study of Graves' ophthalmopathy and Graves' hyperthyroidism. About the research overall: Calling hyperthyroidism stable required that no ophthalmopathy show up within 18 months of follow-up. Overall study results and limits: Ophthalmopathy could be told apart from stable hyperthyroidism by a 13-signature model (about 88% sensitivity, 70% to 84% specificity).

Other autoimmune diseases, uncontrolled infections, pregnancy or lactation excluded patients from enrollment. Clinical symptoms, serum thyroxine, TRAb, thyroid ultrasound and orbital computed tomography were relied on for diagnosis. TCR beta CDR3 amplification used RNA transcripts. First-round RT-PCR employed HTBI primers, with a second-round multiplex PCR after it. Each CDR3 protein is one row after TCRdb ran MiXCR on the multiplex PCR reads. The sample shows some 1.1 million distinct CDR3 sequences, around a third of them seen only once. This clonotype appeared a few times. Its antigen is not identified. Germline values: CDR1 SNHLY, CDR2 FYNNEI. CDR3 length: 16 residues. The J segment lost 6 bases and the V segment lost 6 bases, leaving 14 bases of the junction unmatched.

The sample comprised peripheral blood or thyroid tissue (not recorded which). This clonotype originated in an adult man with Graves' hyperthyroidism. The chain links TRBV2 to TRBJ2-7, with TRBD1 matching over 10 bases. The CDR3 loop reads CASSDREGQGFGEQYF. The CDR3 DNA reads TGTGCCAGCAGCGATCGCGAGGGACAGGGGTTCGGCGAGCAGTACTTC.